The sequence of this T cell receptor beta chain was determined in a study of regulatory T cells in long-lasting Graves disease (dated by TCRdb to the early 2020s). For the wider study: In the newly diagnosed Graves' disease group, patients had been taking antithyroid drugs for less than 3 months. The study was registered as a clinical trial and conducted in China. Patients with persistent Graves' disease were compared with patients with newly diagnosed Graves' disease using TCR sequencing and RNA sequencing of peripheral blood. A total of around 35 samples were covered by TCR sequencing, comprising 13 persistent and around 20 newly diagnosed Graves' disease patients. Broad study findings and their caveats: Only peripheral blood was studied, because thyroid tissue, the primary lesion, was inaccessible. Only the TCR beta chain was sequenced and analyzed. Persistent disease showed preferential use of TRBV28, TRBJ1-2 and TRBJ2-5, whereas newly diagnosed disease favored TRBV20-1 and TRBJ2-1. Compared with newly diagnosed patients, patients with persistent Graves' disease had lower TCR Shannon entropy and fewer highly expanded clones, which suggests clonal expansion. The small sample size was acknowledged by the authors as a limitation that may reduce accuracy. More public clonotypes were shared among persistent patients (2,741) than among newly diagnosed patients (approximately 930).

This clonotype came up many times. Its antigen target is currently unknown. No clone much larger than this one lies a single base away; base qualities are absent. There are 14 amino acids in the CDR3, from cysteine to phenylalanine inclusive. CDR3 DNA only is kept here, 42 bases in frame from base 1. For CDR1 and CDR2, the germline V gene lists SNHLY and FYNNEI. V drops 4 bases and J drops 3 bases, leaving 13 bases in between. Reading the label with the study, this specimen's time point is: newly diagnosed GD, antithyroid drugs for less than 3 months. For both TCR sequencing and RNA sequencing, RNA was extracted from PBMCs in TRIzol. The diagnosis of Graves' disease was made according to American Thyroid Association guidelines. Patients for the study were recruited at an endocrinology department in Xi'an, China. Each patient gave 7.5 to 10 milliliters of peripheral blood, collected in an EDTA anticoagulant tube. Ficoll Paque Plus density gradient separation was used to isolate PBMCs, and no further T cell sorting was done. RNA quality was checked with an Agilent 2100 Bioanalyzer and agarose gel, and concentration with a NanoDrop 2000.

Libraries were built with multiplex PCR. The run used an Illumina HiSeq 4000. To build TCR beta libraries, CDR3 regions were amplified by Arm-PCR using iRepertoire HTBI primers. Before sequencing, the PCR products went through gel purification. The source study handled its data this way. A total of around 59 TRBV and approximately 15 TRBJ segments were identified across samples and were used for gene usage analysis of CDR3 amino acid clonotypes. Filtered high-quality paired reads were merged into contigs using COPE and FqMerger. BLAST was used to align contigs to IMGT TRBV, TRBD and TRBJ reference genes, and CDR3 was defined according to IMGT. Any clonotype with a frequency above 0.1% was counted as a highly expanded clone. Shannon entropy was used to measure repertoire diversity, and the Gini coefficient was used to measure V-J evenness. Public clonotypes were defined as clonotypes shared by more than one individual. In-frame beta chains were kept once TCRdb had trimmed the public reads at Q25 with fastp and called clones with MiXCR. Rows are unified per CDR3 protein, each entry keeping the most common DNA and genes. None of the V and J calls come from the authors' own analysis; TCRdb made them. For this sample there are 600,000 to 650,000 distinct CDR3 sequences; 15% to 20% appear just once. More than 15% of the sample is taken by the ten largest.

This sample also belongs to another study, concerning T cells in Graves' hyperthyroidism and ophthalmopathy. The second publication reports: A patient counted as having stable Graves' hyperthyroidism if no progression to ophthalmopathy occurred over 18 months of follow-up. Hyperthyroidism patients were newly diagnosed, had a disease duration of under 2 months, and were aged 18 to 65 years. Patients with uncontrolled infections, other autoimmune diseases, pregnancy or lactation were excluded. Diagnoses were established on the basis of clinical symptoms, serum thyroxine and TRAb, thyroid ultrasound, and orbital computed tomography. A first-round RT-PCR of the TCR CDR3 used the HTBI primer set with the Qiagen OneStep RT-PCR kit. Blood samples also contained most of the expanded thyroid clonotypes (frequency above 0.001), which suggests that blood repertoires may reflect thyroid immune responses. A model built on a 13 V-J signature distinguished ophthalmopathy from stable hyperthyroidism, reaching 85% to 90% sensitivity and about 81% specificity in cross-validation and 80%/75% in testing. In validation, the model predicted progression to ophthalmopathy with approximately 71% sensitivity and 72.22% specificity, a median of 6.5 months before onset. To identify TCR V-J signatures that set the groups apart, the researchers used a discovery cohort of about a hundred patients, made up of around 40 with Graves' ophthalmopathy and some 60 with stable Graves' hyperthyroidism. Prospective prediction of ophthalmopathy was tested in an independent validation cohort consisting of 18 to 20 hyperthyroidism patients and around 16 patients who later progressed to ophthalmopathy. The 85 to 100 discovery patients were randomly split 7:3 into training and test sets. The study also compared thyroid tissue and blood T-cell repertoires from a handful of Graves' hyperthyroidism patients. After sampling, hyperthyroidism patients received methimazole starting at 30 mg daily, and ophthalmopathy patients received high-dose intravenous methylprednisolone. Libraries were constructed in a second round of multiplex PCR, after which size selection and purification were carried out. Sequencing of the libraries was done on an Illumina HiSeq2000 using paired-end 100 bp reads. SOAPnuke was used to process the raw data, removing reads that contained adapters or uncalled bases, had a mean Phred below 15, or lacked an exact match to the constant primer or identifier. COPE v1.2.5 was used to merge high-quality paired reads, and clonotypes were defined as unique nucleotide sequences. MiTCR v1.1 was used to align clonotypes to the IMGT TRBV, TRBD and TRBJ reference segments. Analysis was restricted to V-J combinations with a frequency above 0.0001, which covered about 99% of repertoires. The TCS score was defined as the ratio of F50 (clonal expansion) to E x V (chaos), calculated using BLOSUM62-based TCRdist between CDR3 peptides within each V-J. Welch's t-statistics and random forest reduced 514 V-J features to about 12, which were used in a naive Bayes classifier (R e1071). No statistical method was used to fix the sample size in advance, and group allocation was not hidden from the investigators. According to the paper, TCR Vbeta CDR3 sequencing was carried out on 135 peripheral blood samples, which came from approximately 43 ophthalmopathy, about 75 hyperthyroidism and about 17 progressor patients.

Rearrangement joined TRBV2 to TRBJ2-7; the D call is possibly TRBD1 or TRBD2, each sharing 5 bases. This TCR derives from a woman under 40 with Graves disease. Donor details come from another sample of the same person, matched by shared clones. The source was peripheral blood mononuclear cells (PBMCs), collected at new diagnosis, from a patient treated with antithyroid drugs. The CDR3 here reads CASSVGDIVYEQYF. The sequence in DNA is TGTGCCAGCAGTGTGGGGGATATAGTCTACGAGCAGTACTTC.